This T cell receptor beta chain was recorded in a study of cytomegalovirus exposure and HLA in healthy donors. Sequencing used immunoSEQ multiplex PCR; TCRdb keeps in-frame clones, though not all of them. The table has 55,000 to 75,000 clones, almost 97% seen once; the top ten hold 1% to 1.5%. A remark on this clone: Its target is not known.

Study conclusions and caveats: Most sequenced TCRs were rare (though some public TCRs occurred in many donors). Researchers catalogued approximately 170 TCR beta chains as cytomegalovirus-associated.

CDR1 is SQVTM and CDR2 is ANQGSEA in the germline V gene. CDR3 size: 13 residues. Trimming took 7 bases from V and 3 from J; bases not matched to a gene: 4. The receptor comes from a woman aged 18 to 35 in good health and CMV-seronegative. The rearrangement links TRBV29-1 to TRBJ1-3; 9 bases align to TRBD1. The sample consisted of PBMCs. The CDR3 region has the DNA TGCAGCGCCACGACAGGGGGTGGAAACACCATATATTTT. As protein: CSATTGGGNTIYF.